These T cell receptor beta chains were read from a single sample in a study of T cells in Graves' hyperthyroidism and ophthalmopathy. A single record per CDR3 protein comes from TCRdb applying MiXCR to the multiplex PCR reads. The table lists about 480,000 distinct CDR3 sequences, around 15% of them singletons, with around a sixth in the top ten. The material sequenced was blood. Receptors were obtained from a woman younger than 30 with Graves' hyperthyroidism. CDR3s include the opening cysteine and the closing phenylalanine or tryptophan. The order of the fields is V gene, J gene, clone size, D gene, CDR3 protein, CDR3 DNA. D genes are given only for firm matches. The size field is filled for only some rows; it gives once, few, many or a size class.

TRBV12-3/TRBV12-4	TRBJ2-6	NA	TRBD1	CASSFSLGQGQGRTGANVLTF	TGTGCCAGCAGTTTTAGCCTTGGCCAAGGACAGGGGAGAACTGGGGCCAACGTCCTGACTTTC
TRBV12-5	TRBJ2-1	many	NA	CASALGQSSYNEQFF	TGTGCTAGTGCCCTTGGACAGAGCTCCTACAATGAGCAGTTCTTC
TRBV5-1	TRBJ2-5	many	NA	CASSLASKKETQYF	TGCGCCAGCAGCTTGGCGTCTAAAAAAGAGACCCAGTACTTC
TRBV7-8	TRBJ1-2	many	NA	CASSSQGMEGYGYTF	TGTGCCAGCAGCTCGCAGGGGATGGAGGGCTATGGCTACACCTTC
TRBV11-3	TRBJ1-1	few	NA	CASSLMKAIEAFF	TGTGCCAGCAGCTTAATGAAAGCCATTGAAGCTTTCTTT
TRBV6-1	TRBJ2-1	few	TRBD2	CASRGLAGYEEQFF	TGTGCCAGCAGAGGACTAGCGGGATATGAAGAGCAGTTCTTC
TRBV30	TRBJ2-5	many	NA	CACARGAQETQYF	TGTGCCTGCGCCCGAGGGGCCCAAGAGACCCAGTACTTC
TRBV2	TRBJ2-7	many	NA	CASSDGGIPYEQYF	TGTGCCAGCAGTGACGGCGGGATTCCCTACGAGCAGTACTTC
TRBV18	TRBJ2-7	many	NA	CASSERAEQYF	TGTGCCAGCTCAGAACGAGCCGAGCAGTACTTC
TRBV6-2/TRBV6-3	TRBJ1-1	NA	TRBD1	CASSYSDRGLVAEAFF	TGTGCCAGCAGTTACTCGGACAGGGGCCTGGTCGCTGAAGCTTTCTTT
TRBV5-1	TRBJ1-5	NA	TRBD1	CASSLAGQGSQPQHF	TGCGCCAGCAGCTTGGCCGGACAGGGAAGTCAGCCCCAGCATTTT
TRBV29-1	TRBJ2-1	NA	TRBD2	CSDIAGDSYNEQFF	TGCAGCGACATAGCGGGAGATTCCTACAATGAGCAGTTCTTC
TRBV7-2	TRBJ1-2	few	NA	CASSLSPRGGNGYTF	TGTGCCAGCAGCTTATCGCCCAGGGGAGGGAATGGCTACACCTTC
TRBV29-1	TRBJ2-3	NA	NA	CSVEADTDTQYF	TGCAGCGTTGAAGCCGACACAGATACGCAGTATTTT
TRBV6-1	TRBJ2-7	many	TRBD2	CASSVSRGENYEQYF	TGTGCCAGCAGTGTTTCCCGGGGGGAAAACTACGAGCAGTACTTC
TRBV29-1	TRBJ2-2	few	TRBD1	CSAMGQGAGELFF	TGCAGCGCGATGGGCCAGGGGGCCGGGGAGCTGTTTTTT
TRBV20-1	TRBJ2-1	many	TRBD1	CSARTGMFVDEQFF	TGCAGTGCTAGGACAGGGATGTTTGTCGATGAGCAGTTCTTC
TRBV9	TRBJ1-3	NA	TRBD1	CASSVDGDSELWGNTIYF	TGTGCCAGCAGCGTAGACGGGGACAGCGAATTATGGGGAAACACCATATATTTT